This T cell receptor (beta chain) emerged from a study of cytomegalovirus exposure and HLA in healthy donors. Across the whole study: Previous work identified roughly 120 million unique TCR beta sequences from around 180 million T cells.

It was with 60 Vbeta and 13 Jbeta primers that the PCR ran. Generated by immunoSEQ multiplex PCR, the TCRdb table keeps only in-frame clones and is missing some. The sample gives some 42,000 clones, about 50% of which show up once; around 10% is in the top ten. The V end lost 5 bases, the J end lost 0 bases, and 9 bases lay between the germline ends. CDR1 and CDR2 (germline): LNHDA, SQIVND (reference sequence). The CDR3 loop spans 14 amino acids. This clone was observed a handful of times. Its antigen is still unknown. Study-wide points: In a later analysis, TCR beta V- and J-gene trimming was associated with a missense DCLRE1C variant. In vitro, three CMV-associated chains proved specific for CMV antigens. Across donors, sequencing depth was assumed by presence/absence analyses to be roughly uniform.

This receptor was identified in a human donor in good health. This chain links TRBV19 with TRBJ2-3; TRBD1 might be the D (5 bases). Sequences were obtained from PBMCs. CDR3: CASSLTASTDTQYF. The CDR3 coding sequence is TGTGCCAGTAGTCTGACAGCTAGCACAGATACGCAGTATTTT.